The 5 T cell receptor beta chains presented below share a single source sample, sequenced in a study of T cells in tumors after PD-1 blockade. Clones were sequenced by immunoSEQ multiplex PCR, and TCRdb holds only the in-frame ones, with some missing. The table shows about 20,000 clones, with roughly 78% occurring only once. Sequences were derived from PBMCs, sampled before anti-PD-1 treatment. These receptor sequences come from a human donor with basal cell carcinoma.

The rearrangement links TRBV5-5 to TRBJ1-2; 8 bases are a match to TRBD1. This CDR3 has 13 residues. V lost 4 bases, J lost 8 bases, and 7 bases stayed unmatched. Germline CDR1 is SGHKS and CDR2 is YYEKEE (reference sequence). The CDR3 is CASSPTGVKGYTF. CDR3 sequence (DNA): TGTGCCAGCAGCCCGACAGGGGTGAAAGGCTACACCTTC.

J is TRBJ1-2 and V is TRBV5-1; 12 nucleotides match TRBD1. V lost 4 bases and J lost 8; bases outside the gene matches: 6. This CDR3 spans 14 amino acids. The germline V gene has CDR1 SGHRS and CDR2 YFSETQ. The CDR3 loop reads CASSRGQGAQGYTF. In DNA form, the CDR3 reads TGCGCCAGCAGCAGGGGACAGGGGGCGCAGGGCTACACCTTC. Filled out from reference TRBV5-1 and TRBJ1-2, the complete variable domain reads KAGVTQTPRYLIKTRGQQVTLSCSPISGHRSVSWYQQTPGQGLQFLFEYFSETQRNKGNFPGRFSGRQFSNSRSEMNVSTLELGDSALYLCASSRGQGAQGYTFGSGTRLTVV.

The chain joins TRBV12-3 or TRBV12-4 to TRBJ2-5; D ambiguous. This CDR3 has 11 amino acids. V gave up 2 bases and J gave up 5 bases, with 3 bases separating them. Here the CDR3 DNA reads TGTGCCAGCAGTTTACAGGAGACCCAGTACTTC. Its protein is CASSLQETQYF.

Only one count was recorded for this clone. This sequence joins TRBV18 and TRBJ1-2; D uncertain. Germline V gene sequence: CDR1 KGHSH, CDR2 LQKENI. The V end was cut by 0 bases, the J end by 1 base, with 6 bases between. This CDR3 has 14 amino acids. In DNA, the CDR3 is TGTGCCAGCTCACCACCGAACGGTAACTATGGCTACACCTTC. This sequence encodes CASSPPNGNYGYTF.

This chain connects TRBV5-1 to TRBJ2-5; a possible D gene is TRBD2 (6 bases). Germline-derived CDR1 and CDR2 are SGHRS and YFSETQ. V was shortened by 3 bases and J by 5 bases, with 14 bases between the two germline ends. CDR3 length equals 14 residues. The CDR3 DNA follows: TGCGCCAGCAGCTCCCGTGCGGGGTTGGAGACCCAGTACTTC. Protein: CASSSRAGLETQYF.